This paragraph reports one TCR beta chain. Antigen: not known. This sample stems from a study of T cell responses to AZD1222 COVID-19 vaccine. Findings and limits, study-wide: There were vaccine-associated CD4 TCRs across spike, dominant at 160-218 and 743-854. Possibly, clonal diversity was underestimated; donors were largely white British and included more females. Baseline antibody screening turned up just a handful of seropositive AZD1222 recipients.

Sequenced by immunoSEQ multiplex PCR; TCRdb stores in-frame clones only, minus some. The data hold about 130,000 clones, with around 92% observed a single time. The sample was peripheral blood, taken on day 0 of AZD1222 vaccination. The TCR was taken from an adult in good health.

This chain's CDR3 is CASSRRTGQALYEQYF. The CDR3, as DNA: TGTGCCAGCAGCCGGCGGACGGGACAGGCCCTCTACGAGCAGTACTTC. This chain uses TRBV7-3 with TRBJ2-7; 8 bases map to TRBD1. The J segment lost 3 bases and the V segment lost 5 bases, leaving 12 bases of the junction unmatched. The CDR3 consists of 16 residues. Germline V CDR1 and CDR2: SGHTA, FQGTGA.